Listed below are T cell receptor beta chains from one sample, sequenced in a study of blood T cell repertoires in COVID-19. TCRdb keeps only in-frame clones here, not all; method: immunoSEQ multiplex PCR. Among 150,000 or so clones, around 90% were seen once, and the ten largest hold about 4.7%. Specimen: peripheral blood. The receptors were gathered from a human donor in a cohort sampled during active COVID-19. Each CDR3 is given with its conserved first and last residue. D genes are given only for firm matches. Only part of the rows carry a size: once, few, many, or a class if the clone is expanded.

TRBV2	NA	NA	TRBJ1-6	TGTGCCAAAGCAATAGGACAAGATTCACCCCTCCACTTT	CAKAIGQDSPLHF
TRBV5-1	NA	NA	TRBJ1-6	TGCGCCAGCAGCTTAATGGGAGATGATTCACCCCTCCACTTT	CASSLMGDDSPLHF
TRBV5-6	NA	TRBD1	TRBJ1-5	TGTGCCAGCAGCCAGGGACAGCTCAATCAGCCCCAGCATTTT	CASSQGQLNQPQHF
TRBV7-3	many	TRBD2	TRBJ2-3	TGTGCCAGCAGCCCGGGACTAGCGGGAGGGGCAGATACGCAGTATTTT	CASSPGLAGGADTQYF
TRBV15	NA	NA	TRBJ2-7	TGTGCCACCAGCCCAGGGTCTCCCTACGAGCAGTACTTC	CATSPGSPYEQYF
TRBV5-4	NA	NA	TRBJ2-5	TGTGCCAGCAGCTTGGACAGGTACCAAGAGACCCAGTACTTC	CASSLDRYQETQYF
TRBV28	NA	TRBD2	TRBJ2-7	TGTGCCAGCAGTTTGCTTAGACTAGCGCGCCACGAGCAGTACTTC	CASSLLRLARHEQYF
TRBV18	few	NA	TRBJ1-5	TGTGCCAGCTCACCAATAGGGGGGGAGCCCCAGCATTTT	CASSPIGGEPQHF
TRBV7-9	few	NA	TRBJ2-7	TGTGCCAGCAGCTCTTTCTCCTACGAGCAGTACTTC	CASSSFSYEQYF
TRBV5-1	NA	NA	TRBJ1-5	TGCGCCAGCAGCCCCGGGACAAATCAGCCCCAGCATTTT	CASSPGTNQPQHF
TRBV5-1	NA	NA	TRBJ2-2	TGCGCCAGCAGCTTGGTCCTTCAGGTTACCACCGGGGAGCTGTTTTTT	CASSLVLQVTTGELFF
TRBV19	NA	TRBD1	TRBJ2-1	TGTGCCAGTTCTAACAGGGGGCCGAGAAATGAGCAGTTCTTC	CASSNRGPRNEQFF
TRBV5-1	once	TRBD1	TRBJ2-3	TGCGCCAGCAGCGCAGGGGGCACCGGGGATACGCAGTATTTT	CASSAGGTGDTQYF
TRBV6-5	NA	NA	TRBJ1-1	TGTGCCAGCAGTTACTCGAGAACAGCAAACACTGAAGCTTTCTTT	CASSYSRTANTEAFF
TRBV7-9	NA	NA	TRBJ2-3	TGTGCCAGCAGCTTTCAGGATACGCAGTATTTT	CASSFQDTQYF
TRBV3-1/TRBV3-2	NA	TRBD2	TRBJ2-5	TGTGCCAGCAGCCAAGCATCAGGCTCGGCGGGGGTCCAAGAGACCCAGTACTTC	CASSQASGSAGVQETQYF
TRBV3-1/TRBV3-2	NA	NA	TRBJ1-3	TGTGCCAGCCGGGGAGTAGCGCTCTCTGGAAACACCATATATTTT	CASRGVALSGNTIYF
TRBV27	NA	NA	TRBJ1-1	TGTGCCAGCAGTTTCCCTGGCGGAACTGAAGCTTTCTTT	CASSFPGGTEAFF
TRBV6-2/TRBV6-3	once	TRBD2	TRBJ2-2	TGTGCCAGCAGTGGCCCTGCGGGGGGGGACACCGGGGAGCTGTTTTTT	CASSGPAGGDTGELFF
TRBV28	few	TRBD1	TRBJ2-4	TGTGCCAGCAGTCTAACCCGGACAGGGACCTTCCAAAACATTCAGTACTTC	CASSLTRTGTFQNIQYF
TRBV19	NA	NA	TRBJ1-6	TGTGCCAGTAGTTCCGCCCGGGGGGAATCACCCCTCCACTTT	CASSSARGESPLHF
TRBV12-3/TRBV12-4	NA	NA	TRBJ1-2	TGTGCCAGCAGCCATGACAGTGTCAACGACTACACCTTC	CASSHDSVNDYTF
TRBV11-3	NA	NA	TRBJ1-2	TGTGCCAGCAGCCCCGCGGGTTCAGGTGGCTACACCTTC	CASSPAGSGGYTF
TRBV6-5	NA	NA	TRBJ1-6	TGTGCCAGCAGTTACTCGATCGGACAGTATAATTCACCCCTCCACTTT	CASSYSIGQYNSPLHF
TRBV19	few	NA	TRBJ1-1	TGTGCCAGTAGTGGACCATCAGGGCCTGAAGCTTTCTTT	CASSGPSGPEAFF
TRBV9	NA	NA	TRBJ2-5	TGTGCCAGCACCAGGGGAGAGTACGCCCGCCAAGAGACCCAGTACTTC	CASTRGEYARQETQYF